This T cell receptor beta chain was documented in a study of blood T cells in healthy people across ages. The second PCR ran about 7 to 12 cycles with a sample-barcoded 5' primer and J-beta primers. Every cDNA molecule carried a tag from a template-switch adaptor bearing 12 random nucleotides. Via MiXCR, TCRdb re-called the 5' RACE reads, giving one row per CDR3 protein. The data contain about 1.4 million distinct CDR3 sequences, 55% to 75% of them seen just once; the ten biggest clones take up about 6.7%. This clonotype turned up a few times. The CDR3 is 15 residues long. In germline, CDR1 is MDHEN, CDR2 SYDVKM. V trimming: 5 bases; J trimming: 3 bases; junction bases outside the gene matches: 8.

The sequence came from a man aged 18-30 years in good health. Sequencing input: blood. The chain uses TRBV28 and TRBJ2-7; 9 positions match TRBD1. In DNA form, the CDR3 reads TGTGCCAGCAGTGACCCGGGACAGGGTAGCTACGAGCAGTACTTC. Its protein is CASSDPGQGSYEQYF.